This TCR beta chain is from a study of PD-1 blockade in mismatch repair-deficient tumors. The study, taken as a whole, reports: After pembrolizumab, tumor-resident clones rose rapidly, then generally contracted before radiologic responses.

Produced via immunoSEQ multiplex PCR; TCRdb's table is partial and in-frame only. The sample shows over 15,000 clones, approximately 81% of them seen only once. This CDR3 region has 15 residues. V was pared by 3 bases and J by 0 bases, with 9 bases between. Per the germline V gene, CDR1 is LNHDA and CDR2 is SQIVND (reference sequence). About this clone itself: As yet, its antigen is unknown.

The TCR was taken from an adult with mismatch repair-deficient cancer. The chain carries TRBV19 and TRBJ1-5; tentative D call: TRBD1 (6 bases). The starting material was PBMCs, obtained before pembrolizumab treatment. The CDR3 reads CASSIGGHSNQPQHF. The CDR3 DNA reads as TGTGCCAGTAGTATCGGGGGGCATAGCAATCAGCCCCAGCATTTT.